Presented here are 24 T cell receptor beta chains from one specimen sequenced in a study of post-analysis software for immune sequencing data. Study-wide findings and caveats: In patients, about 5 TRBV segments were more frequent than in controls, with TRBV5-6, TRBV5-1 and TRBV20-1 among them.

Unique molecular identifiers were carried by the TCR beta cDNA libraries. TCRdb re-called the PCR reads through MiXCR, storing one row per CDR3 protein. Among about 430,000 distinct CDR3 sequences listed, about 40% were seen once. Their recognized antigens are unknown. Source material: blood. Every receptor here comes from a girl aged 2-10 years with multiple sclerosis.

Details on this clonotype: One end of the junction fails to match germline, which may point to a read error. The genes are TRBV20-1 and TRBJ2-7, with TRBD1 matching over 7 bases. This CDR3 is 16 amino acids long. The germline V gene encodes CDR1 DFQATT and CDR2 SNEGSKA (reference sequence). The CDR3 DNA sequence: TGCAGTGCCAGAGGGACGTTTGGGGACAGCAACTACGAGCAGTACTTC. Translated, it gives CSARGTFGDSNYEQYF.

This chain uses TRBV4-2 with TRBJ2-3, with D possibly matching TRBD2 (6 bases). The CDR3 has 13 amino acids. Looked up from germline, CDR1 is LGHNA and CDR2 is YNFKEQ. V lost 0 bases and J lost 10, with 11 bases in between. The CDR3 region is CASSQDAGGPQYF. The CDR3 nucleotides are TGTGCCAGCAGCCAAGATGCCGGGGGACCGCAGTATTTT.

This sequence joins TRBV29-1 and TRBJ2-3; the match to TRBD2 covers 10 bases. The CDR3 covers 18 residues. The junction had 11 bases not matched to a gene; V was cut back by 0 bases and J by 2 bases. Germline assignment: CDR1 SQVTM and CDR2 ANQGSEA. For the CDR3, the DNA is TGCAGCGTTGAAGATATCCCTGATAGCGGGAGGCCCACAGATACGCAGTATTTT. It encodes CSVEDIPDSGRPTDTQYF.

This clonotype occurred a few times. The chain links TRBV15 to TRBJ1-2, with D possibly TRBD1 on 5 matching bases. Germline CDR1 is LNHNV and CDR2 is YYDKDF (reference sequence). This CDR3 has 11 amino acids. Trimming pared 7 bases from V and 7 bases from J, leaving 10 bases between. As DNA, the CDR3 is TGTGCCACCACGGGAGGGGTTGGCTACACCTTC. Amino acid sequence: CATTGGVGYTF.

The chain has TRBV13 and TRBJ1-2; 7 nucleotides match TRBD1. The CDR3 is 18 residues long. J was trimmed by 4 bases and V by 3 bases; bases with no gene match: 17. Germline V gives CDR1 PRHDT, CDR2 FYEKMQ (reference sequence). The CDR3 loop reads CASSLRTGSLGLVYGYTF. In DNA, the CDR3 is TGTGCCAGCAGCTTGAGGACAGGATCTCTCGGTCTGGTCTATGGCTACACCTTC.

The CDR3, as DNA: TGTGCCAGCAGCAAAGGGGGGCAGGGGAGCTCCTACGAGCAGTACTTC. Its protein product is CASSKGGQGSSYEQYF. This chain connects TRBV12-3 or TRBV12-4 to TRBJ2-7, with D possibly being TRBD1 or TRBD2 (6 bases each). The length of the CDR3 is 16 residues. V dropped 6 bases and J dropped 0 bases, with 18 bases sitting between them.

The chain joins TRBV4-1 to TRBJ2-3; D might be TRBD1 or TRBD2, each matching 5 bases. Trimming took 2 bases from V and 4 from J, leaving 13 bases between them. This CDR3 spans 15 amino acids. Germline CDR1 reads MGHRA; CDR2 reads YSYEKL. The chain's CDR3 is CASSQPGTNADTQYF. CDR3 DNA sequence: TGCGCCAGCAGCCAACCAGGGACGAACGCAGATACGCAGTATTTT.

This chain connects TRBV9 to TRBJ2-3, with a weak D call TRBD1 (6 bases). Germline assignment: CDR1 SGDLS and CDR2 YYNGEE. CDR3 size: 13 residues. The V end lost 4 bases, the J end lost 4 bases, and 10 bases lay between the germline ends. The CDR3 nucleotides read TGTGCCAGCAGCCGGGACAACCCAGATACGCAGTATTTT. This sequence encodes CASSRDNPDTQYF.

This clonotype has just a few counts. The rearrangement joins TRBV29-1 to TRBJ2-7; D may be TRBD1 (6 bases). The germline CDR1 and CDR2 sequences are SQVTM and ANQGSEA. This CDR3 has 12 amino acids. V shed 0 bases and J shed 3 bases, with 6 bases lying between them. The CDR3 sequence is CSVEDRGYEQYF. The CDR3 nucleotides read TGCAGCGTTGAAGACAGGGGCTACGAGCAGTACTTC.

The rearrangement uses TRBV5-1 and TRBJ2-2; no clear D gene. Per germline, CDR1 SGHRS and CDR2 YFSETQ. The CDR3 is 14 residues long. The V end was cut by 0 bases, the J end by 4 bases, with 7 bases between. The CDR3 here is CASSLEAFTGELFF. The CDR3, as DNA: TGCGCCAGCAGCTTGGAGGCTTTCACCGGGGAGCTGTTTTTT.

V is TRBV27 and J is TRBJ2-4; 8 nucleotides match TRBD2. The last part of the DNA fits TRBJ2-5 better; the J call may be wrong. The CDR3 is 15 amino acids. CDR1 and CDR2 (germline): MNHEY, SMNVEV (reference sequence). The CDR3 reads CASSSERGPQETQYF. The DNA of the CDR3 is TGTGCCAGCAGTTCAGAGCGGGGGCCCCAAGAGACCCAGTACTTC.

This sequence joins TRBV7-9 and TRBJ1-2; TRBD1 matches at 10 bases. Germline lookup yields CDR1 SEHNR and CDR2 FQNEAQ (reference sequence). This CDR3 has 13 amino acids. V dropped 10 bases and J dropped 4; count of bases not matched to a gene: 6. In DNA, the CDR3 is TGTGCCACCGAATGGACAGGGGGCTATGGCTACACCTTC. Translation gives CATEWTGGYGYTF.

This clonotype was observed a handful of times. J is TRBJ1-5 and V is TRBV12-3 or TRBV12-4, with D possibly being TRBD1 (6 bases). The CDR3 has 20 amino acids. V shed 2 bases and J shed 7 bases, with 30 bases lying between them. The DNA for the CDR3 is TGTGCCAGCAGTTTATCCTTTTCGTGTCCGGCCTACCTCAGGGGCCAGCCCCAGCATTTT. Residues: CASSLSFSCPAYLRGQPQHF.

The genes are TRBV20-1 and TRBJ2-7; perhaps D is TRBD1 or TRBD2 (5 bases each). This CDR3 has 14 amino acids. Looked up from germline, CDR1 is DFQATT and CDR2 is SNEGSKA (reference sequence). V was pared by 1 base and J by 4 bases, with 14 bases between. The CDR3 DNA is TGCAGTGCTAGAGTGTGGGACGAAGAATACGAGCAGTACTTC. This encodes CSARVWDEEYEQYF.

This clonotype was detected only a few times. This rearrangement joins TRBV2 to TRBJ2-4, with TRBD1 identical over 9 bases. Germline assignment: CDR1 SNHLY and CDR2 FYNNEI. The CDR3 totals 16 residues. V lost 3 bases to trimming and J lost 3 bases; unmatched junction nucleotides: 6. CDR3 region: CASSDIRQGGKNIQYF. For the CDR3, the DNA is TGTGCCAGCAGTGACATAAGACAGGGGGGCAAAAACATTCAGTACTTC.

This clonotype showed up just a few times. The V gene is TRBV4-1, the J gene TRBJ1-1; D perhaps matches TRBD1 (5 bases). The CDR3 is made up of 15 amino acids. The V end was cut by 5 bases, the J end by 3 bases, with 16 bases between. In germline, CDR1 is MGHRA, CDR2 YSYEKL. CDR3 DNA: TGCGCCAGCAGCGCATCGCCGACAGAGTACACTGAAGCTTTCTTT. Its translation: CASSASPTEYTEAFF.

This clonotype was recorded a few times. The chain carries TRBV7-6 and TRBJ2-7, with 7 bases that match TRBD2. Looked up from germline, CDR1 is SGHVS and CDR2 is FNYEAQ. This CDR3 contains 15 residues. Losses at the gene ends were 4 bases for V and 5 bases for J; bases not matched to a gene: 11. The CDR3 spells CASSSQEGGLHEQYF. As DNA, the CDR3 is TGTGCCAGCAGCTCCCAGGAGGGAGGGCTCCACGAGCAGTACTTC.

The table lists this clonotype with a few counts. J is TRBJ2-1 and V is TRBV5-6, with 7 positions matching TRBD1. This CDR3 region has 14 residues. Germline-derived CDR1 and CDR2 are SGHDT and YYEEEE. Germline trimming cut 7 bases from V and 2 bases from J; bases unmatched to any gene: 6. In DNA form, the CDR3 reads TGTGCCAGCTGTAAGGGGGCCACCTACAATGAGCAGTTCTTC. The encoded protein is CASCKGATYNEQFF.

The CDR3 reads CASSLGLSSGRSYEQYF. The CDR3 bases are TGTGCCAGCAGCTTAGGCCTAAGTAGCGGGAGAAGCTACGAGCAGTACTTC. The V gene is TRBV11-2, the J gene TRBJ2-4, with TRBD2 matching over 9 bases. Judging by the DNA end, TRBJ2-7 fits better; the J call may be wrong. CDR3 length: 17 amino acids. Germline CDR1 and CDR2: SGHAT and FQNNGV.

The sample holds a few counts of this clonotype. This chain links TRBV28 with TRBJ2-5, with D perhaps TRBD1 (5 bases). V was shortened by 2 bases and J by 1 base, with 11 bases between the two germline ends. This CDR3 spans 15 amino acids. From germline, CDR1 is MDHEN and CDR2 SYDVKM. The CDR3 here is CASSLADTSQETQYF. The CDR3 DNA follows: TGTGCCAGCAGTTTAGCGGACACCAGCCAAGAGACCCAGTACTTC.

The chain uses TRBV7-2 and TRBJ2-5; D remains unclear. The V gene's germline CDR1 is SGHTA and CDR2 FQGNSA. V was cut by 6 bases and J by 5 bases, with 13 bases left in between. The CDR3 is 13 residues long. The CDR3 sequence: CASSSSGIETQYF. The DNA for the CDR3 is TGTGCCAGCAGTTCTAGTGGTATCGAGACCCAGTACTTC.

V usage is TRBV7-2 and J usage is TRBJ2-7; 14 bases are a match to TRBD2. The CDR3 covers 15 residues. The J segment lost 7 bases and the V segment lost 0 bases, leaving 2 bases of the junction unmatched. CDR1 is SGHTA and CDR2 is FQGNSA in the germline V gene. The CDR3 is CASSLAGLAGDEQYF. The DNA of the CDR3 is TGTGCCAGCAGCTTAGCGGGACTAGCGGGAGATGAGCAGTACTTC. Full variable domain (remainder filled in from reference TRBV7-2 and TRBJ2-7): GAGVSQSPSNKVTEKGKDVELRCDPISGHTALYWYRQSLGQGLEFLIYFQGNSAPDKSGLPSDRFSAERTGGSVSTLTIQRTQQEDSAVYLCASSLAGLAGDEQYFGPGTRLTVT.

The chain recombines TRBV12-3 or TRBV12-4 with TRBJ1-5; no clear D gene. Trimming removed 7 bases at V and 1 base at J, with 8 bases between. This CDR3 comprises 13 residues. The CDR3: CASTPDSNQPQHF. The CDR3 DNA reads TGTGCCAGCACCCCGGACAGCAATCAGCCCCAGCATTTT.

This rearrangement joins TRBV29-1 to TRBJ1-5; maybe TRBD1 (6 bases). The V gene lost 4 bases and the J gene lost 0 bases, with 13 bases spanning the gap. Per the germline V gene, CDR1 is SQVTM and CDR2 is ANQGSEA. CDR3 size: 15 residues. The CDR3 nucleotides are TGCAGCGTTGGAGGGGGGGCAGATAGCAATCAGCCCCAGCATTTT. Translating it yields CSVGGGADSNQPQHF. The complete variable domain, with remaining parts taken from reference TRBV29-1 and TRBJ1-5, reads SAVISQKPSRDICQRGTSLTIQCQVDSQVTMMFWYRQQPGQSLTLIATANQGSEATYESGFVIDKFPISRPNLTFSTLTVSNMSPEDSSIYLCSVGGGADSNQPQHFGDGTRLSIL.